This entry lists 6 T cell receptor beta chains sequenced from one sample in a study of T cell responses to AZD1222 COVID-19 vaccine. Assay used: immunoSEQ multiplex PCR; TCRdb lists only in-frame clones, some missing. The table shows roughly 120,000 clones, with around 90% occurring only once. The specimen comprised peripheral blood, sampled on day 0 of AZD1222 vaccination. Receptor source: an adult in good health.

This sequence joins TRBV30 and TRBJ1-6, with TRBD1 identical over 7 bases. This CDR3 has 14 residues. Germline V CDR1 and CDR2: GTSNPN, SVGIG (reference sequence). J lost 4 bases, V lost 7 bases, and 7 bases had no gene match. The CDR3 here is CASIGQVYNSPLHF. DNA of the CDR3: TGTGCCTCCATAGGACAGGTTTATAATTCACCCCTCCACTTT.

V usage is TRBV10-2 and J usage is TRBJ2-3; 8 bases line up with TRBD1. With V trimmed by 6 bases and J by 3 bases, 11 bases remained unmatched. CDR3 length equals 16 residues. Germline V gene lookup returns CDR1 WSHSY and CDR2 SAAADI. This chain's CDR3 is CASSEDRVRGTDTQYF. CDR3 coding DNA: TGCGCCAGCAGCGAGGACAGGGTTAGGGGAACAGATACGCAGTATTTT.

V usage is TRBV30 and J usage is TRBJ1-4; unclear D gene. The CDR3 runs 13 residues. Germline assignment: CDR1 GTSNPN and CDR2 SVGIG (reference sequence). V lost 0 bases, J lost 4 bases, and 6 bases lay in between. The CDR3 here is CAWSVRNNEKLFF. The CDR3 region has the DNA TGTGCCTGGAGTGTACGGAATAATGAAAAACTGTTTTTT. The full variable domain, rest sourced from reference TRBV30 and TRBJ1-4, is SQTIHQWPATLVQPVGSPLSLECTVEGTSNPNLYWYRQAAGRGLQLLFYSVGIGQISSEVPQNLSASRPQDRQFILSSKKLLLSDSGFYLCAWSVRNNEKLFFGSGTQLSVL.

The chain links TRBV11-2 to TRBJ2-1, with D tentatively TRBD1 (6 bases). Trimming removed 7 bases from V and 7 bases from J, with 17 bases in between. The CDR3 spans 14 residues. CDR1 and CDR2 from the germline V gene are SGHAT and FQNNGV. CDR3 bases: TGTGCCAGCACCCGGACAGATCTGGGAAATGAGCAGTTCTTC. This translates into CASTRTDLGNEQFF.

The chain couples TRBV5-6 to TRBJ2-3; D uncertain. This CDR3 is built from 12 residues. Germline V CDR1 and CDR2: SGHDT, YYEEEE. V was clipped by 2 bases and J by 3 bases, with 4 bases between them. CDR3 protein: CASSLQTDTQYF. CDR3 coding DNA: TGTGCCAGCAGCTTACAGACAGATACGCAGTATTTT.

V is TRBV28 and J is TRBJ2-7, with D perhaps TRBD1 (6 bases). Germline-derived CDR1 and CDR2 are MDHEN and SYDVKM. The V and J ends lost 3 bases and 2 bases respectively, with 11 bases between them. This CDR3 is built from 14 residues. CDR3 sequence (DNA): TGTGCCAGCAGTTTGGTAGGACAGACCTACGAGCAGTACTTC. It encodes CASSLVGQTYEQYF.